This T cell receptor (beta chain) was observed in a study of PD-1 blockade in classical Hodgkin lymphoma. Study-level results: It was among complete responders that baseline diversity resembled that of newly diagnosed patients. As was reported, newly diagnosed patients showed lower baseline TCR diversity than healthy donors did. CD4+ but not CD8+ TCR diversity rose significantly by C4D1.

Relapse after autologous stem cell transplantation occurred in every patient, and brentuximab vedotin exposure varied. The repertoire was sequenced with immunoSEQ multiplex PCR; TCRdb's copy has only in-frame clones and lacks some. The sample holds roughly 140,000 clones; 78% are singletons and the top ten take about 9.3%. Turning to this clone: The antigen remains undetermined.

Trimming took off 1 base at V and 5 bases at J, with 9 bases between the two ends. The CDR3 is 13 residues long. CDR1 MNHNS and CDR2 SASEGT come from the germline V gene. The rearrangement joins TRBV6-1 to TRBJ2-7; D possibly corresponds to TRBD2 (5 bases). The sample was peripheral blood mononuclear cells (PBMCs), taken before the second cycle of nivolumab. The TCR was taken from a human donor with classical Hodgkin lymphoma. CDR3 sequence (DNA): TGTGCCAGCAGTGAAGTCGGGGATCACGAGCAGTACTTC. As protein: CASSEVGDHEQYF.